These 9 T cell receptor beta chains came from one sample sequenced in a study of CD8 T cells in ankylosing spondylitis. Using its own MiXCR run on the 5' RACE reads, TCRdb lists one record per CDR3 protein. The sample lists approximately 250,000 distinct CDR3 sequences, roughly a tenth occurring once. Sequencing was performed on blood, either unsorted or a sorted T cell fraction (not recorded which). The source is a male donor with ankylosing spondylitis or in good health (not recorded which).

This clonotype appeared many times. V and J are TRBV20-1 and TRBJ2-7; 7 bases fit TRBD2. The CDR3 length is 13 residues. With V trimmed by 3 bases and J by 7 bases, 9 bases remained unmatched. Looked up from germline, CDR1 is DFQATT and CDR2 is SNEGSKA (reference sequence). CDR3 nucleotide sequence: TGCAGTGCTAGCCCCCTAGCGGCAGTAGAGCAGTACTTC. Protein product: CSASPLAAVEQYF.

The table lists this clonotype with many counts. The rearrangement joins TRBV13 to TRBJ2-6; D is possibly TRBD2 (5 bases). The CDR3 contains 15 residues. Trimming pared 4 bases from V and 0 bases from J, leaving 7 bases between. The germline V gene encodes CDR1 PRHDT and CDR2 FYEKMQ (reference sequence). This CDR3 is CASSSRGSGANVLTF. The DNA of the CDR3 is TGTGCCAGCAGCTCTCGGGGCTCTGGGGCCAACGTCCTGACTTTC.

V and J are TRBV20-1 and TRBJ2-7, with D perhaps matching TRBD2 (6 bases). V was cut by 0 bases and J by 2 bases, with 14 bases left in between. This CDR3 region has 15 residues. Per germline, CDR1 DFQATT and CDR2 SNEGSKA (reference sequence). This CDR3 reads CSARDSGTATYEQYF. In DNA, the CDR3 is TGCAGTGCTAGAGATTCAGGGACTGCCACCTACGAGCAGTACTTC.

The sample holds many counts of this clonotype. A read error is likely, as this CDR3 ends without the conserved phenylalanine or tryptophan. The DNA is left out, because the CDR3 cannot be placed on it with certainty; the CDR3 is given as TCRdb lists it. The rearrangement uses TRBV10-2 and TRBJ2-1; the tabulated D call, TRBD2, remains unverified against the DNA. Germline values: CDR1 WSHSY, CDR2 SAAADI. The CDR3 spans 11 amino acids, including both terminal residues. The CDR3 protein is CASSESKLAGP.

This clonotype was observed at least ten times. CDR3 loop: CASSSSGQVTDTQYF. In DNA, the CDR3 is TGTGCCAGCAGCTCCTCGGGACAGGTCACAGATACGCAGTATTTT. This chain uses TRBV7-2 with TRBJ2-3; 8 bases line up with TRBD1. Germline-derived CDR1 and CDR2 are SGHTA and FQGNSA. V dropped 4 bases and J dropped 2; count of bases not matched to a gene: 5. The CDR3 totals 15 residues.

The chain has TRBV24-1 and TRBJ2-7, with 7 nucleotides matching TRBD1. Germline V CDR1 and CDR2: KGHDR, SFDVKD. The CDR3 is made up of 14 amino acids. With V trimmed by 4 bases and J by 5 bases, 7 bases remained unmatched. CDR3 loop: CATSDSTGSHEQYF. The CDR3, as DNA: TGTGCCACCAGTGACTCGACAGGGTCCCACGAGCAGTACTTC.

This clonotype has a count of ten or more. V and J are TRBV3-1 and TRBJ1-5, with D possibly matching TRBD1 (5 bases). The V end was cut by 4 bases, the J end by 0 bases, with 13 bases between. Germline values: CDR1 LGHDT, CDR2 YNNKEL (reference sequence). There are 16 residues in the CDR3. CDR3 coding DNA: TGTGCCAGCAGCCCCCGGGGCGCCAATAGCAATCAGCCCCAGCATTTT. Translation: CASSPRGANSNQPQHF.

This clonotype has ten or more counts. The J gene is TRBJ2-3, the V gene TRBV12-3 or TRBV12-4; unclear D gene. Between the trimmed V and J ends, which lost 3 bases and 6 bases, there was a span of 7 bases. The CDR3 extends over 12 amino acids. The CDR3 loop reads CASSLRGDTQYF. As DNA, the CDR3 is TGTGCCAGCAGTTTGCGTGGGGATACGCAGTATTTT.

The rearrangement joins TRBV2 to TRBJ1-4, with D possibly matching TRBD1 (5 bases). The CDR3 spans 14 residues. V was shortened by 8 bases and J by 5 bases, with 15 bases between the two germline ends. Germline CDR1 reads SNHLY; CDR2 reads FYNNEI. The CDR3, as DNA: TGTGCCAGCGTAAGGAGGGGCCTCAATGAAAAACTGTTTTTT. Its translation is CASVRRGLNEKLFF.